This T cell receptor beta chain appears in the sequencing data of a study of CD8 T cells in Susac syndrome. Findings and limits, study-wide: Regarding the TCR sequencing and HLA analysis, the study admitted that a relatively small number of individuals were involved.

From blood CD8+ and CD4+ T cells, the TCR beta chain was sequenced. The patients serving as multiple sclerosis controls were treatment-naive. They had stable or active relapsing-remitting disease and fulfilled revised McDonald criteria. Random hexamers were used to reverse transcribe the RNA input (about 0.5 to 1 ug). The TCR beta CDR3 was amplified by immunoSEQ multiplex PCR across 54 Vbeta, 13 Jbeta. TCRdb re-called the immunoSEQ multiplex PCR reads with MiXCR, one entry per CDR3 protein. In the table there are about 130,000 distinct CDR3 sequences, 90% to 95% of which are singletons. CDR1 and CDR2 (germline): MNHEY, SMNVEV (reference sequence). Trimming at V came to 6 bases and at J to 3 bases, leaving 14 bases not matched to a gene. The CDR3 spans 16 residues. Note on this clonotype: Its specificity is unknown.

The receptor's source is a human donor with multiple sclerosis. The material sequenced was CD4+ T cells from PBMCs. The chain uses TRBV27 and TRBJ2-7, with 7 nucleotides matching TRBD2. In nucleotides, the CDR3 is TGTGCCAGCAGCCCCAAATCTAGCGGAGGACGCTACGAGCAGTACTTC. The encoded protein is CASSPKSSGGRYEQYF.